These T cell receptor beta chains were read from a single sample in a study of T cells in tuberculosis. The data were produced by immunoSEQ multiplex PCR, yet TCRdb's version contains in-frame clones alone and is incomplete. The top ten clones hold 1.9% of a sample with about 88,000 clones, roughly 88% of them seen once. Sequenced input: CD1b-GMM tetramer-negative cells sorted from PBMCs. The source of these receptors is an adult woman with latent tuberculosis. The CDR3 runs from the conserved cysteine through the conserved F or W. A D gene is named only where the DNA matches it firmly. The size entry is marked missing in some rows and otherwise reads once, few, many or a size class.

>once|NA|TRBJ1-1|TRBV5-1
TGCGCCAGCAGTTTCGGGGTTACTAACACTGAAGCTTTCTTT
CASSFGVTNTEAFF
>NA|NA|TRBJ2-3|TRBV5-6
TGTGCCAGCAGCTTGGGCAGCGGGTCTAGCACAGATACGCAGTATTTT
CASSLGSGSSTDTQYF
>NA|NA|TRBJ2-1|TRBV18
TGTGCCAGCTCACCATTACCCGGGGAACGCGGTGAGCAGTTCTTC
CASSPLPGERGEQFF
>NA|TRBD1|TRBJ1-2|TRBV7-6
TGTGCCAGCAGCCCCTTTGCGGGCGGGACAGGGGCGGTAGGCTACACCTTC
CASSPFAGGTGAVGYTF
>NA|TRBD1|TRBJ1-6|TRBV4-2
TGTGCCAGCAGCCAATCGGACAGGGATTCACCCCTCCACTTT
CASSQSDRDSPLHF
>NA|TRBD1|TRBJ1-6|TRBV27
TGTGCCAGCAGTGGGTCCGGGACAGTAAAGAATTCACCCCTCCACTTT
CASSGSGTVKNSPLHF
>NA|NA|TRBJ1-5|TRBV2
TGTGCCAGCAGTGGGCCTTGGGGGCAAGTAAGCAATCAGCCCCAGCATTTT
CASSGPWGQVSNQPQHF
>NA|TRBD1|TRBJ1-2|TRBV19
TGTGCCAGTATGAGGGACCAGGGGGCCTCCTATGGCTACACCTTC
CASMRDQGASYGYTF
>NA|TRBD1|TRBJ1-1|TRBV10-1
TGCGCCAGCAGGACAGGGGGTTACTTT
CASRTGGYF
>NA|TRBD1|TRBJ1-4|TRBV4-1
TGCGCCAGCAGCCAGATGACAGGGCGGGTCGAAAAACTGTTTTTT
CASSQMTGRVEKLFF